One T cell receptor beta chain is described in this entry. The data are from a study of T cells in Graves' hyperthyroidism and ophthalmopathy. The CDR3 has 16 amino acids. CDR1 and CDR2 from the germline V gene are MGHRA and YSYEKL. Trimming stripped 0 bases from V and 6 bases from J, with 15 bases between. Using RNA transcripts as the source, TCR beta CDR3 regions were amplified. An initial round of RT-PCR targeting the TCR CDR3 relied on the HTBI primer set. TCRdb re-analysed the multiplex PCR reads in MiXCR, keeping a single row per CDR3 protein. The top ten clones hold 5% to 7% of a sample with some 600,000 distinct CDR3 sequences, about 15% of them seen once.

The sample taken for sequencing was blood. The receptor was derived from a woman in her twenties or thirties with Graves' hyperthyroidism that later progressed to Graves' ophthalmopathy. V is TRBV4-1 and J is TRBJ2-1; tentatively, D is TRBD1 or TRBD2 (5 bases each). CDR3 sequence (DNA): TGCGCCAGCAGCCAAGATGATCGGGGCCGTCGCAATGAGCAGTTCTTC. It translates to CASSQDDRGRRNEQFF.